One sample yielded the 6 T cell receptor beta chains listed below, sequenced in a study of CD8 T cells in ankylosing spondylitis. TCRdb analysed the 5' RACE reads with MiXCR anew, one entry per CDR3 protein. The data show a few hundred thousand distinct CDR3 sequences, roughly a tenth seen once. What was sequenced was blood, either unsorted or a sorted T cell fraction (not recorded which). The receptors derive from a male donor with ankylosing spondylitis or in good health (not recorded which).

This clonotype was counted at least ten times. The rearrangement links TRBV20-1 to TRBJ2-3; D is possibly TRBD2 (7 bases). CDR1 is DFQATT, CDR2 SNEGSKA, per germline (reference sequence). This CDR3 is built from 14 residues. Trimming removed 1 base at V and 6 bases at J, with 14 bases between. CDR3 loop: CSARGGGLGDTQYF. CDR3 DNA: TGCAGTGCTAGAGGGGGGGGGCTGGGGGATACGCAGTATTTT.

This clonotype was recorded a few times. The rearrangement uses TRBV5-1 and TRBJ2-5; D not resolved. Germline assignment: CDR1 SGHRS and CDR2 YFSETQ. The V gene lost 5 bases and the J gene lost 6 bases, with 17 bases spanning the gap. The CDR3 is 14 residues long. The CDR3 DNA follows: TGCGCCAGCAGTCTCATCGACCGAGGAAAGACCCAGTACTTC. Its translation is CASSLIDRGKTQYF. The full variable domain, with the rest looked up from reference TRBV5-1 and TRBJ2-5, is KAGVTQTPRYLIKTRGQQVTLSCSPISGHRSVSWYQQTPGQGLQFLFEYFSETQRNKGNFPGRFSGRQFSNSRSEMNVSTLELGDSALYLCASSLIDRGKTQYFGPGTRLLVL.

Turning to this clonotype: The junction does not match germline at one end; this may be a read error. The V call is TRBV7-3, the J call TRBJ1-4; D possibly corresponds to TRBD1 (5 bases). CDR3 size: 15 residues. Germline V gene data show CDR1 as SGHTA and CDR2 as FQGTGA. CDR3 region: CASSLTGAANEKLFF. The CDR3 DNA reads as TGTGCCAGCAGCCTAACAGGCGCGGCTAATGAAAAACTGTTTTTT.

This clonotype was detected ten times or more. The DNA for the CDR3 is TGCAGTGCTACTCTCGGGGGTTCCTACAATGAGCAGTTCTTC. Encoded protein: CSATLGGSYNEQFF. The J gene is TRBJ2-1, the V gene TRBV20-1; perhaps TRBD2 as D (6 bases). Germline lookup yields CDR1 DFQATT and CDR2 SNEGSKA (reference sequence). V was clipped by 4 bases and J by 1 base, with 11 bases between them. This CDR3 has 14 amino acids.

This clonotype was observed many times. The J gene is TRBJ2-1, the V gene TRBV11-2, with TRBD2 matching over 8 bases. The V gene end was trimmed by 5 bases and the J gene end by 4 bases; junction bases not matched to a gene: 13. The CDR3 is 17 residues long. Germline V lookup: CDR1 SGHAT, CDR2 FQNNGV. CDR3 nucleotides: TGTGCCAGCAGCCCGCAGGGGTACAGCGGGGGATACAATGAGCAGTTCTTC. This sequence encodes CASSPQGYSGGYNEQFF.

This clonotype was seen repeatedly, ten times or more. This sequence joins TRBV6-5 and TRBJ1-4; the D is unclear. The CDR3 spans 14 residues. Trimming cost V 4 bases and J 9 bases, with 15 bases left between them. The germline V gene has CDR1 MNHEY and CDR2 SVGAGI. The CDR3 loop is CASSFSPETKKLFF. CDR3 in DNA: TGTGCCAGCAGTTTCAGCCCCGAGACCAAAAAACTGTTTTTT.